Each of the 20 T cell receptor beta chains below was sequenced from the same sample in a study of blood T cell repertoires in COVID-19. Clones were read by immunoSEQ multiplex PCR, and TCRdb kept only the in-frame ones, dropping some. The sample holds approximately 250,000 clones, 84% seen once. Sequenced: peripheral blood. Receptors were obtained from a woman aged 40 to 50 who had recovered from COVID-19.

The J gene is TRBJ2-7, the V gene TRBV28; weak D call: TRBD1 (6 bases). Trimming pared 6 bases from V and 5 bases from J, leaving 23 bases between. CDR1 is MDHEN and CDR2 is SYDVKM in the germline V gene. The CDR3 totals 16 residues. The CDR3 region has the DNA TGTGCCAGCAGCTCCGGGGCGGCAGGGGCAGGGAACGAGCAGTACTTC. Translation gives CASSSGAAGAGNEQYF.

This chain connects TRBV6-6 to TRBJ1-1, with unresolved D. The CDR3 runs to 15 residues. Trimming cost V 5 bases and J 1 base, with 14 bases left between them. Germline V gene lookup returns CDR1 MNHNY and CDR2 SVGAGI (reference sequence). The DNA for the CDR3 is TGTGCCAGCAGTGGTGGGTGGGCCCCGAACACTGAAGCTTTCTTT. The encoded protein is CASSGGWAPNTEAFF.

The gene calls are TRBV24-1 and TRBJ2-5, with a tentative D call TRBD1 (5 bases). Trimming pared 0 bases from V and 1 base from J, leaving 8 bases between. Germline V lookup: CDR1 KGHDR, CDR2 SFDVKD. The CDR3 has 15 residues. The CDR3 is CATSDLQGAQETQYF. CDR3 DNA sequence: TGTGCCACCAGTGATTTGCAAGGGGCCCAAGAGACCCAGTACTTC.

For this clone: This specimen includes other DNA sequences encoding the same CDR3. This chain uses TRBV5-4 with TRBJ2-3; 11 nucleotides match TRBD2. The germline V gene has CDR1 SGHNT and CDR2 YYREEE (reference sequence). J lost 5 bases, V lost 4 bases, and 6 bases had no gene match. The length of the CDR3 is 15 residues. This chain's CDR3 is CASSNSGGARDTQYF. The CDR3 DNA is TGTGCCAGCAGCAATAGCGGGGGGGCAAGAGATACGCAGTATTTT.

This chain uses TRBV4-1 with TRBJ1-2; D is undetermined. CDR1 and CDR2 from the germline V gene are MGHRA and YSYEKL. This CDR3 is 15 amino acids long. V lost 0 bases and J lost 8, with 16 bases in between. The CDR3 is CASSQENARPEGYTF. DNA for the CDR3: TGCGCCAGCAGCCAAGAAAACGCCAGGCCTGAGGGCTACACCTTC.

The chain links TRBV27 to TRBJ1-2, with TRBD1 matching over 7 bases. There are 16 residues in the CDR3. The germline V gene has CDR1 MNHEY and CDR2 SMNVEV (reference sequence). The J segment lost 6 bases and the V segment lost 6 bases, leaving 16 bases of the junction unmatched. The DNA for the CDR3 is TGTGCCAGCAGGTTCCAGGACAGGACCGGGCCTAATGGCTACACCTTC. This sequence encodes CASRFQDRTGPNGYTF.

The rearrangement uses TRBV27 and TRBJ2-2, with D possibly being TRBD1 (5 bases). The CDR3 is made up of 16 amino acids. Between the trimmed V and J ends, which lost 5 bases and 3 bases, there was a span of 16 bases. In germline, CDR1 is MNHEY, CDR2 SMNVEV (reference sequence). DNA for the CDR3: TGTGCCAGCAGTCCGCTGACAGTTGGGGACACCGGGGAGCTGTTTTTT. Residues: CASSPLTVGDTGELFF.

The rearrangement uses TRBV6-5 and TRBJ2-3; 8 bases are a match to TRBD2. CDR1 and CDR2 from the germline V gene are MNHEY and SVGAGI. Unmatched junction bases numbered 7, after V lost 7 bases and J lost 4 bases. This CDR3 has 14 amino acids. CDR3 region: CASISRGVADTQYF. The CDR3 DNA sequence: TGTGCCAGCATCTCGCGGGGGGTGGCAGATACGCAGTATTTT.

The CDR3 is CASSPRGMDGYTF. The CDR3 nucleotides read TGTGCCAGCTCACCAAGGGGTATGGATGGCTACACCTTC. The chain recombines TRBV18 with TRBJ1-2; perhaps TRBD1 as D (5 bases). Germline CDR1 KGHSH, CDR2 LQKENI. CDR3 length: 13 residues. Trimming cost V 2 bases and J 6 bases, with 10 bases left between them.

The gene calls are TRBV5-4 and TRBJ2-7; 12 nucleotides match TRBD2. The CDR3 runs 15 residues. Germline V gene data show CDR1 as SGHNT and CDR2 as YYREEE (reference sequence). The J segment lost 2 bases and the V segment lost 2 bases, leaving 2 bases of the junction unmatched. This CDR3 is CASSLSSGGAYEQYF. The CDR3 coding sequence is TGTGCCAGCAGCTTATCTAGCGGGGGGGCCTACGAGCAGTACTTC. The full variable domain, its missing parts supplied by reference TRBV5-4 and TRBJ2-7, is ETGVTQSPTHLIKTRGQQVTLRCSSQSGHNTVSWYQQALGQGPQFIFQYYREEENGRGNFPPRFSGLQFPNYSSELNVNALELDDSALYLCASSLSSGGAYEQYFGPGTRLTVT.

The gene calls are TRBV11-2 and TRBJ2-1; a possible D gene is TRBD1 (5 bases). This CDR3 is 12 amino acids long. CDR1 and CDR2 (germline): SGHAT, FQNNGV. Between the trimmed V and J ends, which lost 6 bases and 13 bases, there was a span of 16 bases. The CDR3 sequence is CASRDISRSQFF. CDR3 bases: TGTGCCAGCAGGGACATTTCTAGATCCCAGTTCTTC.

V gene TRBV7-9 combines with J gene TRBJ1-6; D perhaps matches TRBD1 (5 bases). From germline, CDR1 is SEHNR and CDR2 FQNEAQ (reference sequence). V dropped 5 bases and J dropped 7 bases, with 18 bases sitting between them. The CDR3 spans 16 residues. The CDR3: CASSRGGEVTNSPLHF. The CDR3 bases are TGTGCCAGCAGCCGCGGGGGGGAGGTAACGAATTCACCCCTCCACTTT.

The V gene is TRBV7-9, the J gene TRBJ2-2; D remains ambiguous. Germline-derived CDR1 and CDR2 are SEHNR and FQNEAQ (reference sequence). V lost 4 bases and J lost 1, with 10 bases in between. This CDR3 region has 15 residues. As DNA, the CDR3 is TGTGCCAGCAGCTCAGACACCCAGAACACCGGGGAGCTGTTTTTT. This sequence encodes CASSSDTQNTGELFF.

The rearrangement links TRBV28 to TRBJ2-1; 9 bases are a match to TRBD1. Per germline, CDR1 MDHEN and CDR2 SYDVKM. CDR3 size: 14 residues. V was pared by 4 bases and J by 6 bases, with 4 bases of the junction left unmatched. The CDR3 DNA reads TGTGCCAGCAGTTCCATGACAGGGGGCAATGAGCAGTTCTTC. It encodes CASSSMTGGNEQFF. Supplemented by reference TRBV28 and TRBJ2-1, the full variable domain reads DVKVTQSSRYLVKRTGEKVFLECVQDMDHENMFWYRQDPGLGLRLIYFSYDVKMKEKGDIPEGYSVSREKKERFSLILESASTNQTSMYLCASSSMTGGNEQFFGPGTRLTVL.

The J gene is TRBJ1-1, the V gene TRBV3-1 (or the pseudogene TRBV3-2); TRBD1 aligns across 7 bases. The germline V gene has CDR1 LGHDT and CDR2 YNNKEL (reference sequence). V was clipped by 4 bases and J by 4 bases; unmatched bases: 6. The CDR3 extends over 14 amino acids. The CDR3, as DNA: TGTGCCAGCAGCCGACAGGGCTCAGGCACTGAAGCTTTCTTT. The encoded protein is CASSRQGSGTEAFF.

The gene calls are TRBV14 and TRBJ1-1, with TRBD1 matching over 7 bases. J gave up 5 bases and V 4 bases, and 4 bases lay outside the gene matches. The CDR3 has 13 amino acids. Germline V gives CDR1 SGHDN, CDR2 FVKESK. The CDR3 reads CASSRQTGTEAFF. The CDR3 DNA follows: TGTGCCAGCAGCCGGCAGACAGGGACTGAAGCTTTCTTT.

V gene TRBV6-5 combines with J gene TRBJ2-2, with a possible D match to TRBD1 (6 bases). The germline V and J ends were trimmed by 6 bases and 0 bases, with 11 bases remaining between them. In germline, CDR1 is MNHEY, CDR2 SVGAGI. This CDR3 has 15 residues. The CDR3 nucleotides read TGTGCCAGCAGCATCAGACAGGCGAACACCGGGGAGCTGTTTTTT. Translating gives CASSIRQANTGELFF.

This chain connects TRBV5-6 to TRBJ2-7; D unclear. Trimming took 5 bases from V and 7 from J, leaving 10 bases between them. The germline V gene has CDR1 SGHDT and CDR2 YYEEEE. There are 11 residues in the CDR3. CDR3 nucleotide sequence: TGTGCCAGCAGTACTCTTAAAGAGCAGTACTTC. Protein sequence: CASSTLKEQYF.

CDR3 protein: CASSQGASTDTQYF. In DNA form, the CDR3 reads TGCGCCAGCAGCCAGGGGGCCAGCACAGATACGCAGTATTTT. J is TRBJ2-3 and V is TRBV5-1, with 8 bases identical to TRBD1. Germline assignment: CDR1 SGHRS and CDR2 YFSETQ. The J segment lost 0 bases and the V segment lost 4 bases, leaving 1 base of the junction unmatched. The CDR3 consists of 14 residues.

This clone was recorded only once. The rearrangement joins TRBV30 to TRBJ2-2; D may be TRBD1 (6 bases). Deletions cut 4 bases from V and 3 bases from J, with 12 bases between. The CDR3 spans 14 residues. The germline gives CDR1 GTSNPN, CDR2 SVGIG (reference sequence). CDR3 loop: CAWTLDSYTGELFF. CDR3 DNA sequence: TGTGCCTGGACCCTGGACAGCTACACCGGGGAGCTGTTTTTT.